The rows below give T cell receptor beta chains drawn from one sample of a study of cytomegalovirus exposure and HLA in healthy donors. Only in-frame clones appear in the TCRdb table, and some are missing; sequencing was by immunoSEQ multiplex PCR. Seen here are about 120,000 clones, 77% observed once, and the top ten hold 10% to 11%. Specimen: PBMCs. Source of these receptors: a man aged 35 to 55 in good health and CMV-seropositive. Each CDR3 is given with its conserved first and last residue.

CDR3aa: CASSLDRATGELFF
j_gene: TRBJ2-2
v_gene: TRBV7-6

CDR3aa: CASSPPGTANTEAFF
j_gene: TRBJ1-1
v_gene: TRBV7-2

CDR3aa: CATSRGGGRANSPLHF
j_gene: TRBJ1-6
v_gene: TRBV15

CDR3aa: CASSYSISGAMNEQYF
j_gene: TRBJ2-7
v_gene: TRBV6-6

CDR3aa: CSSSYSGSGNTIYF
j_gene: TRBJ1-3
v_gene: TRBV7-9

CDR3aa: CASSPLSGAYYEQYF
j_gene: TRBJ2-7
v_gene: TRBV5-6

CDR3aa: CASSRQGEGNYGYTF
j_gene: TRBJ1-2
v_gene: TRBV27

CDR3aa: CASSLEGANYGYTF
j_gene: TRBJ1-2
v_gene: TRBV5-5

CDR3aa: CASSLGQAYNEQFF
j_gene: TRBJ2-1
v_gene: TRBV5-1

CDR3aa: CASSRTGKTSLEQYF
j_gene: TRBJ2-7
v_gene: TRBV27

CDR3aa: CASSPRMGGGEYF
j_gene: TRBJ2-7
v_gene: TRBV7-2

CDR3aa: CARRLVSPLHF
j_gene: TRBJ1-6
v_gene: TRBV19

CDR3aa: CASSLRTTNTGELFF
j_gene: TRBJ2-2
v_gene: TRBV27

CDR3aa: CASSLPNVVGAIGAFF
j_gene: TRBJ1-1
v_gene: TRBV5-6

CDR3aa: CASSQGLREQYF
j_gene: TRBJ2-7
v_gene: TRBV28